Listed below are T cell receptor beta chains from one sample, sequenced in a study of cytomegalovirus exposure and HLA in healthy donors. Assay used: immunoSEQ multiplex PCR; TCRdb lists only in-frame clones, some missing. Among about 120,000 clones listed, 95% to 96% were seen once. Sample: PBMCs. Every receptor here comes from a man aged 18 to 29 in good health and CMV-seronegative. Each CDR3 is given with its conserved first and last residue. A D gene is named only where the DNA matches it firmly. Clone size, where shown, is once, few, many, or a class for clones that have expanded.

>NA|TRBJ1-2|NA|TRBV30
CAWSVGRGGSYGYTF
TGTGCCTGGAGTGTAGGACGGGGGGGGTCCTATGGCTACACCTTC
>TRBD2|TRBJ2-1|NA|TRBV4-2
CASSHGLLAGVGNEQFF
TGTGCCAGCAGCCATGGGCTCCTAGCGGGAGTGGGTAATGAGCAGTTCTTC
>NA|TRBJ1-5|NA|TRBV28
CASRHRSSDQPQHF
TGTGCCAGCAGGCACAGAAGTAGCGATCAGCCCCAGCATTTT
>NA|TRBJ2-7|NA|TRBV13
CASSPGEYYEQYF
TGTGCCAGCAGCCCAGGGGAGTACTACGAGCAGTACTTC
>NA|TRBJ1-1|NA|TRBV5-1
CASSTGQNTEAFF
TGCGCCAGCAGCACCGGACAGAACACTGAAGCTTTCTTT
>NA|TRBJ2-7|once|TRBV15
CATSRGDVTDLEQYF
TGTGCCACCAGCAGAGGAGACGTCACAGATCTCGAGCAGTACTTC
>NA|TRBJ1-1|NA|TRBV19
CASTSMGGLKNTEAFF
TGTGCCAGTACCTCAATGGGCGGGTTGAAGAACACTGAAGCTTTCTTT
>TRBD2|TRBJ2-7|NA|TRBV7-2
CASSLKRGVREQYF
TGTGCCAGCAGCTTGAAGCGGGGGGTACGCGAGCAGTACTTC
>TRBD1|TRBJ2-3|once|TRBV18
CASSSGTGGTDTQYF
TGTGCCAGCTCCTCCGGGACAGGGGGCACAGATACGCAGTATTTT
>NA|TRBJ2-1|NA|TRBV7-2
CASSPGYNEQFF
TGTGCCAGCAGCCCGGGATACAATGAGCAGTTCTTC
>TRBD1|TRBJ2-5|NA|TRBV6-1
CASSGQGPSGTQYF
TGTGCCAGCAGTGGACAGGGACCCTCCGGGACCCAGTACTTC
>TRBD1|TRBJ1-1|NA|TRBV4-2
CASSQEDRGGTEAFF
TGTGCCAGCAGCCAAGAGGACAGGGGGGGCACTGAAGCTTTCTTT
>NA|TRBJ1-5|NA|TRBV28
CASSHRDLRQPQHF
TGTGCCAGCAGCCATCGGGACTTACGTCAGCCCCAGCATTTT
>NA|TRBJ2-4|NA|TRBV15
CATSRDRLAKNIQYF
TGTGCCACCAGCAGGGACAGACTAGCCAAAAACATTCAGTACTTC
>NA|TRBJ2-5|NA|TRBV7-9
CASSLGGSVGETQYF
TGTGCCAGCAGCTTAGGAGGGTCGGTGGGGGAGACCCAGTACTTC
>NA|TRBJ2-6|NA|TRBV9
CASSTRRPGGRSGANVLTF
TGTGCCAGCAGCACCCGAAGGCCAGGGGGGCGCTCTGGGGCCAACGTCCTGACTTTC
>TRBD1|TRBJ1-5|NA|TRBV6-5
CASSYDRGNQPQHF
TGTGCCAGCAGTTACGACAGGGGCAATCAGCCCCAGCATTTT
>NA|TRBJ1-4|once|TRBV30
CAWRRTNEKLFF
TGTGCCTGGAGGAGGACTAATGAAAAACTGTTTTTT
>TRBD1|TRBJ2-3|NA|TRBV25-1
CASSRGQYTDTQYF
TGTGCCAGCAGCCGGGGACAGTACACAGATACGCAGTATTTT
>NA|TRBJ2-5|NA|TRBV29-1
CSVENWPLGSQETQYF
TGCAGCGTTGAAAATTGGCCACTGGGCTCCCAAGAGACCCAGTACTTC
>NA|TRBJ2-1|NA|TRBV4-3
CASSQDGVANEQFF
TGCGCCAGCAGCCAAGATGGAGTAGCAAATGAGCAGTTCTTC
>TRBD2|TRBJ2-3|NA|TRBV30
CAWVPGLAGGPGGTDTQYF
TGTGCCTGGGTCCCGGGACTAGCGGGAGGACCCGGCGGCACAGATACGCAGTATTTT
>NA|TRBJ1-1|NA|TRBV6-6
CASRRGWEAFF
TGTGCCAGCAGAAGGGGCTGGGAAGCTTTCTTT